This TCR beta chain derives from a study of Graves' ophthalmopathy and Graves' hyperthyroidism. Study outcomes and limitations: Detected in blood as well were most expanded thyroid clonotypes with frequency above 0.001. An 81.08% specificity and around 86% sensitivity were achieved by a 13-signature model that separated ophthalmopathy from stable hyperthyroidism.

This clonotype was seen many times. Its specificity is not known. The junction departs from germline at one end; a sequencing error may be responsible. The authors amplified TCR beta CDR3 regions, and they did so from RNA transcripts for repertoire sequencing. HTBI primers were employed in first-round RT-PCR, then a second-round multiplex PCR followed. A single record per CDR3 protein comes from TCRdb applying MiXCR to the multiplex PCR reads. Found here are over 12,000 distinct CDR3 sequences, approximately 53% of them singletons; the top ten hold 45%. Certain patients were not enrolled. These were patients with other autoimmune diseases, uncontrolled infections, pregnancy or lactation. The CDR3 has 16 residues. CDR1 and CDR2 (germline): SSHAT, FNYEAQ (reference sequence).

The chain is built from TRBV7-7 and TRBJ2-5, with 10 positions matching TRBD2. This sequence was found in a woman in her twenties or thirties with Graves' ophthalmopathy. Sample: peripheral blood. This chain's CDR3 is CASSLHLAGEGETQYF. For the CDR3, the DNA is TGTGCTAGCAGCTTACATCTAGCGGGAGAAGGGGAGACCCAGTACTTC.